Below, 7 T cell receptor beta chains from the same sample are listed, as sequenced in a study of control samples from healthy donors and cancer patients. Some clones are missing from TCRdb's copy, which holds only in-frame ones; the method was immunoSEQ multiplex PCR. Of about 140,000 clones listed, approximately 91% were seen once; the top ten hold more than 4%. The sequencing input was blood. The receptors derive from a man under 40 in good health.

The chain joins TRBV27 to TRBJ1-2, with no clear D. This CDR3 region has 13 residues. V lost 2 bases to trimming and J lost 5 bases, with 9 bases between them. Germline V gives CDR1 MNHEY, CDR2 SMNVEV (reference sequence). The CDR3 sequence: CASSLAAGYGYTF. CDR3 sequence (DNA): TGTGCCAGCAGTTTAGCCGCGGGGTATGGCTACACCTTC.

This chain connects TRBV6-5 to TRBJ2-4; the match to TRBD1 covers 8 bases. Trimming cost V 5 bases and J 6 bases; bases outside gene matches: 6. The CDR3 is 14 residues long. Germline CDR1 and CDR2: MNHEY and SVGAGI. DNA of the CDR3: TGTGCCAGCAGTCGCGGACAGGGCAGAAACATTCAGTACTTC. Its translation: CASSRGQGRNIQYF.

V is TRBV9 and J is TRBJ2-5; D possibly corresponds to TRBD1 (7 bases). CDR3 length equals 14 residues. Trimming stripped 3 bases from V and 5 bases from J, with 14 bases between. From germline, CDR1 is SGDLS and CDR2 YYNGEE. The chain's CDR3 is CASSADAGGETQYF. DNA of the CDR3: TGTGCCAGCAGCGCGGACGCAGGGGGGGAGACCCAGTACTTC.

V gene TRBV7-2 combines with J gene TRBJ1-3; no clear D. Germline-derived CDR1 and CDR2 are SGHTA and FQGNSA. V was trimmed by 3 bases and J by 0 bases, leaving 9 bases between them. The CDR3 totals 15 residues. The CDR3 here is CASSFQSVSGNTIYF. The CDR3 DNA reads TGTGCCAGCAGCTTTCAGAGCGTCTCTGGAAACACCATATATTTT.

J is TRBJ1-1 and V is TRBV7-3, with 7 bases matching TRBD1. This CDR3 is 13 amino acids long. Germline assignment: CDR1 SGHTA and CDR2 FQGTGA. V shed 3 bases and J 7 bases; nucleotides not matched to a gene: 5. Here the CDR3 DNA reads TGTGCCAGCAGCTTCGTGCGACAGGGTGAAGCTTTCTTT. Protein: CASSFVRQGEAFF. Looking up the rest from reference TRBV7-3 and TRBJ1-1 gives the full variable domain: GAGVSQTPSNKVTEKGKYVELRCDPISGHTALYWYRQSLGQGPEFLIYFQGTGAADDSGLPNDRFFAVRPEGSVSTLKIQRTERGDSAVYLCASSFVRQGEAFFGQGTRLTVV.

The rearrangement uses TRBV6-5 and TRBJ1-1, with TRBD1 identical over 7 bases. The V gene end was trimmed by 6 bases and the J gene end by 4 bases; junction bases not matched to a gene: 5. CDR1 and CDR2 (germline): MNHEY, SVGAGI. The CDR3 length is 13 residues. The CDR3 DNA sequence: TGTGCCAGCAGAGGGGGCGCGGGCACTGAAGCTTTCTTT. Translated, it gives CASRGGAGTEAFF.

The genes are TRBV11-3 and TRBJ2-1, with a tentative D call TRBD1 (6 bases). V was clipped by 5 bases and J by 6 bases, with 8 bases between them. The CDR3 has 12 residues. CDR1 and CDR2 from the germline V gene are SGHNT and YENEEA. Here the CDR3 reads CASSVTGNEQFF. The CDR3, as DNA: TGTGCCAGCAGCGTGACAGGCAATGAGCAGTTCTTC.